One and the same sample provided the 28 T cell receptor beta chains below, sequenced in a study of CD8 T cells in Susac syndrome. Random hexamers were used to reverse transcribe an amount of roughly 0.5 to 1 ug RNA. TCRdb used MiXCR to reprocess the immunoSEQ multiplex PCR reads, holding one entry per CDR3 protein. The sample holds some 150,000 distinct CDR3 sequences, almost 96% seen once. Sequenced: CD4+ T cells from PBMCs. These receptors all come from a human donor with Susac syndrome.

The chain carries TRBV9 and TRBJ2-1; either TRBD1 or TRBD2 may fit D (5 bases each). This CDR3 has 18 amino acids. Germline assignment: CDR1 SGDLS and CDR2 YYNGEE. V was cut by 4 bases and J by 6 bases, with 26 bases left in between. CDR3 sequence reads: CASSPHGGGPPDLNEQFF. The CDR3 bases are TGTGCCAGCAGCCCCCACGGTGGGGGACCGCCTGATCTCAATGAGCAGTTCTTC.

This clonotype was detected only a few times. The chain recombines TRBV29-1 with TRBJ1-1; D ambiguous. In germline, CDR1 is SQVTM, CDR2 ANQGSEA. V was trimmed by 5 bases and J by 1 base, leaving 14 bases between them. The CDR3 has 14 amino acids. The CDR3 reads CSVPPRGKNTEAFF. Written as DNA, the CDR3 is TGCAGCGTTCCCCCGCGGGGAAAGAACACTGAAGCTTTCTTT. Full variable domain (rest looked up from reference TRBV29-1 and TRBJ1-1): SAVISQKPSRDICQRGTSLTIQCQVDSQVTMMFWYRQQPGQSLTLIATANQGSEATYESGFVIDKFPISRPNLTFSTLTVSNMSPEDSSIYLCSVPPRGKNTEAFFGQGTRLTVV.

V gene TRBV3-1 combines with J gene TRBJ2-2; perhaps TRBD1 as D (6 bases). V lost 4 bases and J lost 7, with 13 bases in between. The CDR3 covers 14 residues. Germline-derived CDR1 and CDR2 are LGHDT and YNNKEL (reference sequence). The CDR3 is CASSPTGLSGELFF. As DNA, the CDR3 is TGTGCCAGCAGCCCCACAGGGTTGAGCGGGGAGCTGTTTTTT.

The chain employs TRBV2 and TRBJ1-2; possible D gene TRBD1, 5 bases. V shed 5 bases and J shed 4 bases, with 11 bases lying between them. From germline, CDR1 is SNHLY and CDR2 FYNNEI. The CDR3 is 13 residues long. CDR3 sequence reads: CASSILDSYGYTF. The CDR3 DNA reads TGTGCCAGCAGTATCCTCGACAGCTATGGCTACACCTTC.

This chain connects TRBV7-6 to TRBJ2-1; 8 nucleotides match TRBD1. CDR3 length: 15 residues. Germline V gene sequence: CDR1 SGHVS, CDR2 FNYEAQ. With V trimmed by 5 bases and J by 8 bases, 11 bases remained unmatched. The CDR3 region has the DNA TGTGCCAGCAGCGGCCGGACAGGGAATCTCGATGAGCAGTTCTTC. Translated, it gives CASSGRTGNLDEQFF.

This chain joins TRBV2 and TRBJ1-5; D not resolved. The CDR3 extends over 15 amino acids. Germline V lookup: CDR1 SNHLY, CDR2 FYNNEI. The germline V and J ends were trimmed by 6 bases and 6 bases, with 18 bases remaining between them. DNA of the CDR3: TGTGCCAGCAGGGAGGGAAGGGCCCTCAGTCAGCCCCAGCATTTT. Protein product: CASREGRALSQPQHF.

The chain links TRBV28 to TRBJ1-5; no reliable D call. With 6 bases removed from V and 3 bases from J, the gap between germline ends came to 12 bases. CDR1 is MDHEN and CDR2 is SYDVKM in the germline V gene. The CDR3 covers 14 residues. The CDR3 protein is CASSRTQSNQPQHF. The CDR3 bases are TGTGCCAGCAGCAGGACGCAATCCAATCAGCCCCAGCATTTT.

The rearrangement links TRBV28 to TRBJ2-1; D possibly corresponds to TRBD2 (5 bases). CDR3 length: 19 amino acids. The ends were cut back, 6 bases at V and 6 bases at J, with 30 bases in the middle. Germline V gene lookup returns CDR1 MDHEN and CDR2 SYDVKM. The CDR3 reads CASRSSRALKRRAPNEQFF. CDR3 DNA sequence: TGTGCCAGCAGGAGCTCTCGAGCATTAAAGAGGCGGGCCCCCAATGAGCAGTTCTTC.

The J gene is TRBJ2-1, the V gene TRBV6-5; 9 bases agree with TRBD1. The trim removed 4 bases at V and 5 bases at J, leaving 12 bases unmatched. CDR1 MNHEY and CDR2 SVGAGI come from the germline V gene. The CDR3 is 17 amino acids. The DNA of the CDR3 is TGTGCCAGCAGTTCAAAAACCGGGACAGGGACCAACAATGAGCAGTTCTTC. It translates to CASSSKTGTGTNNEQFF.

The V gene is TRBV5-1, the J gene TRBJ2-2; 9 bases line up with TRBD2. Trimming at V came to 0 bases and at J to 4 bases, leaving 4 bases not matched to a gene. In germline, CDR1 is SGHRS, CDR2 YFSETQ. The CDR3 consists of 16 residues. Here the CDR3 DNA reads TGCGCCAGCAGCTTGGAGGGAGCGGGAGGCACCGGGGAGCTGTTTTTT. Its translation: CASSLEGAGGTGELFF.

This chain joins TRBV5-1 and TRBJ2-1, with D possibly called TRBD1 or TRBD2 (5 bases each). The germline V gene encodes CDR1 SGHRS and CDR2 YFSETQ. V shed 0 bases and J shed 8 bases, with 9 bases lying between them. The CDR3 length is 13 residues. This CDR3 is CASSLGGPDEQFF. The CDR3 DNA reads TGCGCCAGCAGCTTGGGGGGACCGGATGAGCAGTTCTTC.

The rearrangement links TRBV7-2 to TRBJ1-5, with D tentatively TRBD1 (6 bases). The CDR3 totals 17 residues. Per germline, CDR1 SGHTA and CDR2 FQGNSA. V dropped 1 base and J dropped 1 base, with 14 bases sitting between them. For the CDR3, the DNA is TGTGCCAGCAGCTTAGTTCTATCCAGGGGAAGCAATCAGCCCCAGCATTTT. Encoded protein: CASSLVLSRGSNQPQHF.

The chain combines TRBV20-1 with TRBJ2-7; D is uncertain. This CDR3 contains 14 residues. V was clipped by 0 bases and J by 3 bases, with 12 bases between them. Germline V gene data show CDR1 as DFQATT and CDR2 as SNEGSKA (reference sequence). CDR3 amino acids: CSARDERKIYEQYF. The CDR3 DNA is TGCAGTGCTAGAGATGAACGGAAAATCTACGAGCAGTACTTC.

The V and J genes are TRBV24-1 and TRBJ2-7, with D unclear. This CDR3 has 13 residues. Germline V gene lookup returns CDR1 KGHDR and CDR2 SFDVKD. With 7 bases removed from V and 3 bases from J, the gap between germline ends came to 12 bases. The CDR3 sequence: CATSAPDGYEQYF. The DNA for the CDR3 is TGTGCCACCAGCGCACCCGATGGCTACGAGCAGTACTTC.

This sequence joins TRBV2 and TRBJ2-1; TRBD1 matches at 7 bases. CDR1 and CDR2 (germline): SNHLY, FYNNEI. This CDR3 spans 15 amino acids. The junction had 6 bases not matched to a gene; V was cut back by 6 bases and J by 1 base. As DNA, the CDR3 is TGTGCCAGCAGCGTCGGGGACAGTTCCTACAATGAGCAGTTCTTC. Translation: CASSVGDSSYNEQFF.

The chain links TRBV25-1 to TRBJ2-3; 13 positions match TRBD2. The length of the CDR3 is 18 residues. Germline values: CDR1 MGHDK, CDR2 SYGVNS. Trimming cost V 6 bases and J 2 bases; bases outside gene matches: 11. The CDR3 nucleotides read TGTGCCAGCAGCCATACCCCGGGACTAGCGGGGTCCACAGATACGCAGTATTTT. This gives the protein CASSHTPGLAGSTDTQYF.

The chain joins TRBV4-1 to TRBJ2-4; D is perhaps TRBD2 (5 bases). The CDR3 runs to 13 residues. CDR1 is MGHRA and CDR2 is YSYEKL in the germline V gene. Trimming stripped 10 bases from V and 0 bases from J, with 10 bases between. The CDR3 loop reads CATRGLAKNIQYF. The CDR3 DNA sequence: TGCGCCACCAGAGGACTAGCCAAAAACATTCAGTACTTC.

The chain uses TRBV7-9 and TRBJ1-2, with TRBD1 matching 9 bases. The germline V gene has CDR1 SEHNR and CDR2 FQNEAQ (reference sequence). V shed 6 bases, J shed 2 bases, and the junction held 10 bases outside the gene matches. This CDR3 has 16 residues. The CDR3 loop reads CASSKGGQGANYGYTF. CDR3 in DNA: TGTGCCAGCAGTAAGGGGGGACAGGGAGCCAACTATGGCTACACCTTC. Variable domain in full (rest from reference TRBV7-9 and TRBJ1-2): DTGVSQNPRHKITKRGQNVTFRCDPISEHNRLYWYRQTLGQGPEFLTYFQNEAQLEKSRLLSDRFSAERPKGSFSTLEIQRTEQGDSAMYLCASSKGGQGANYGYTFGSGTRLTVV.

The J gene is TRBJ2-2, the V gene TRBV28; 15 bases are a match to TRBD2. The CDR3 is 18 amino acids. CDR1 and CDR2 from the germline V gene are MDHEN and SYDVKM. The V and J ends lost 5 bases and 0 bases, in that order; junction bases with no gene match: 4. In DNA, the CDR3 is TGTGCCAGCAGTCCCGGACTAGCGGGAGGGACGAACACCGGGGAGCTGTTTTTT. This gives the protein CASSPGLAGGTNTGELFF.

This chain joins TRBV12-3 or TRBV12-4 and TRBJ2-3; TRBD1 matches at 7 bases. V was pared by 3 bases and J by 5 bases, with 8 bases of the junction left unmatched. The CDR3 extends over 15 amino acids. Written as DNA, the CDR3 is TGTGCCAGCAGTTTGGGGACAGCCTCTCTAGATACGCAGTATTTT. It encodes CASSLGTASLDTQYF.

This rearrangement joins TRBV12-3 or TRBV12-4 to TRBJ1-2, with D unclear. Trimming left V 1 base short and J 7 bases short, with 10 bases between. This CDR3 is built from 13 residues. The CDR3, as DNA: TGTGCCAGCAGTTTAGGAGCGAATGGTGGCTACACCTTC. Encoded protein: CASSLGANGGYTF.

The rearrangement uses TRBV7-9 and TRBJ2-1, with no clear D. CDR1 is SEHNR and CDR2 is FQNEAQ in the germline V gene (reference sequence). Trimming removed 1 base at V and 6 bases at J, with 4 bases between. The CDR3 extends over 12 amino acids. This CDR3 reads CASSLDINEQFF. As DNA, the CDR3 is TGTGCCAGCAGCTTAGATATCAATGAGCAGTTCTTC.

The CDR3 DNA sequence: TGTGCCACCATATCGGACAGTGCCTACGAGCAGTACTTC. Its protein is CATISDSAYEQYF. The chain employs TRBV25-1 and TRBJ2-7; D possibly corresponds to TRBD1 (6 bases). CDR1 is MGHDK, CDR2 SYGVNS, per germline. This CDR3 spans 13 amino acids. V lost 10 bases, J lost 2 bases, and 15 bases lay in between.

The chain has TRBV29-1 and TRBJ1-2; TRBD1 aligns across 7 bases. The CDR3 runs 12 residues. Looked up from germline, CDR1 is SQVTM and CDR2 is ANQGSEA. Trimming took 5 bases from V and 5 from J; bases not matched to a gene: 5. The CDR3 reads CSVLGGGYGYTF. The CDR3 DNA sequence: TGCAGCGTTTTAGGGGGCGGATATGGCTACACCTTC.

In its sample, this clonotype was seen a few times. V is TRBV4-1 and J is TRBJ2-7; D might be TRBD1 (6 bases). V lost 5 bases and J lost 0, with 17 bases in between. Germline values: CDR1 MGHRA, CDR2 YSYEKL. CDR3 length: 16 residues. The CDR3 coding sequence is TGCGCCAGCAGCGGCAGGGGCCCCCGTAGCTCCTACGAGCAGTACTTC. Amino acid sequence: CASSGRGPRSSYEQYF.

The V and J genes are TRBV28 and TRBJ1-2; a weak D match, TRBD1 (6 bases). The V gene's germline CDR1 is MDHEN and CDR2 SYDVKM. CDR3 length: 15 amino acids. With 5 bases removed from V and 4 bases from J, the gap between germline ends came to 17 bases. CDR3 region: CASSIGTSPGYGYTF. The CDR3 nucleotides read TGTGCCAGCAGTATAGGGACATCCCCAGGCTATGGCTACACCTTC.

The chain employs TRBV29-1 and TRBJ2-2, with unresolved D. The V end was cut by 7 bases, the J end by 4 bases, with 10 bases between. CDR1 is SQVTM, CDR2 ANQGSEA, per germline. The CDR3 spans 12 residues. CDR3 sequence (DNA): TGCAGCGCAAGGCTTGGCACCGGGGAGCTGTTTTTT. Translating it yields CSARLGTGELFF.

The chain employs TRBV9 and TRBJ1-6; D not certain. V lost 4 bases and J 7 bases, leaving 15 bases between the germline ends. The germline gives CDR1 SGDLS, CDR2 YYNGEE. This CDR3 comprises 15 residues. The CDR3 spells CASSLHETGNSPLHF. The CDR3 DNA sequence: TGTGCCAGCAGCCTCCATGAAACGGGGAATTCACCCCTCCACTTT.